This TCR beta chain stems from a study of blood T cell repertoires in COVID-19. The overall study: PBMCs, B-cell-depleted T cells, or T cells were the source of the cDNA or gDNA that made up the material.

In the original analysis: Estimation of nucleated cell counts relied on the amplification of reference gene primers. Assay: immunoSEQ multiplex PCR; the TCRdb copy retains only in-frame clones and omits some. V, J and clone size are those of that table, while D and trimming were read from the DNA. The table has roughly 180,000 clones, approximately 85% seen once. Germline CDR1 is SGHTA and CDR2 is FQGTGA. V dropped 0 bases and J dropped 6 bases, with 15 bases sitting between them. The CDR3 extends over 16 amino acids. Sequenced material: peripheral blood. This clonotype was sampled from a man aged 60 to 75 who had recovered from COVID-19. The genes are TRBV7-3 and TRBJ2-4; weak D call: TRBD2 (5 bases). CDR3 amino acids: CASSLTADSRRNIQYF. The DNA for the CDR3 is TGTGCCAGCAGCTTAACGGCGGACTCACGAAGAAACATTCAGTACTTC.